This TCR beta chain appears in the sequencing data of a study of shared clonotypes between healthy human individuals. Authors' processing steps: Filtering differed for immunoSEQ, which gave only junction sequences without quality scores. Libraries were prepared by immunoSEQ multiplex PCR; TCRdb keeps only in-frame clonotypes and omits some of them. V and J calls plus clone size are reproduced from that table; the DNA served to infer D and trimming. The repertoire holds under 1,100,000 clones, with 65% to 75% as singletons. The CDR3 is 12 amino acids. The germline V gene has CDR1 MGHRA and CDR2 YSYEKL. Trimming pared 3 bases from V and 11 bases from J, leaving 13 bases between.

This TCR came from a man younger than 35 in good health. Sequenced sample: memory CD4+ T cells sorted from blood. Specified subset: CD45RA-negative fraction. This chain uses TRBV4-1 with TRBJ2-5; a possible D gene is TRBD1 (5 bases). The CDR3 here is CASSQIGQPQYF. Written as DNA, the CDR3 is TGCGCCAGCAGCCAGATAGGACAACCTCAGTACTTC.